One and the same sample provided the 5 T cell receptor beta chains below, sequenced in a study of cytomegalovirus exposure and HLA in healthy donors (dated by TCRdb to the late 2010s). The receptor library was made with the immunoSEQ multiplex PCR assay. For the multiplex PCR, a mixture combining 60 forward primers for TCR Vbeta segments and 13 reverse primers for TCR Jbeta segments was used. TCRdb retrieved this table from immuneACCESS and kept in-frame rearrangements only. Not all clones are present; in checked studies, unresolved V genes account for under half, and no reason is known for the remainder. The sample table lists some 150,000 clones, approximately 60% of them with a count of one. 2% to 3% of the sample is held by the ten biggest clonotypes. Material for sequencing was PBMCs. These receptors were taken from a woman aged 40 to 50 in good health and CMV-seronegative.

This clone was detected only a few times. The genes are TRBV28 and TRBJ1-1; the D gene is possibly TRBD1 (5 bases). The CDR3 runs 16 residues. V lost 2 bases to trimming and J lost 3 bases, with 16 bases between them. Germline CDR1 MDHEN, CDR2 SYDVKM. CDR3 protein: CASSLTPQGGDTEAFF. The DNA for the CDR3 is TGTGCCAGCAGTTTAACCCCCCAGGGAGGGGACACTGAAGCTTTCTTT.

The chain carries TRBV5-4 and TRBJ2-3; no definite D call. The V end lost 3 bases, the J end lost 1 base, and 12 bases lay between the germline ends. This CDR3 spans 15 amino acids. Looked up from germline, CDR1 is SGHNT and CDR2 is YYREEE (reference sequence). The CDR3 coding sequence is TGTGCCAGCAGCTCTTACCTCGAGGGCACAGATACGCAGTATTTT. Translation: CASSSYLEGTDTQYF.

CDR3 sequence: CASSPGQGAFGGYTF. The CDR3 nucleotides read TGCGCCAGCAGCCCGGGACAGGGGGCTTTTGGTGGCTACACCTTC. The V call is TRBV5-1, the J call TRBJ1-2; 12 nucleotides line up with TRBD1. Germline V CDR1 and CDR2: SGHRS, YFSETQ. The CDR3 is 15 amino acids. With 4 bases clipped from V and 7 bases from J, the junction kept 8 bases outside the gene matches.

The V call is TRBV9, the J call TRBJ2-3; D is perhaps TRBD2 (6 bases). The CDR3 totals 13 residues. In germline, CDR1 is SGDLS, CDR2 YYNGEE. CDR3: CVRGLARTDTQYF. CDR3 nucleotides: TGTGTCCGAGGGCTAGCGAGAACAGATACGCAGTATTTT.

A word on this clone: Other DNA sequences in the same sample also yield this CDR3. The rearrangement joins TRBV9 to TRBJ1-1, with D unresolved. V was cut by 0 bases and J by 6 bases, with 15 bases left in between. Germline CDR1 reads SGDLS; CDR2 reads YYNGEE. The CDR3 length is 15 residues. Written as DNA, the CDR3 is TGTGCCAGCAGCGTAGCTGAGGCCTCCCCCCCTGAAGCTTTCTTT. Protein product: CASSVAEASPPEAFF.